One sample yielded the 5 T cell receptor beta chains listed below, sequenced in a study of T cell changes during pregnancy in multiple sclerosis. Assay: immunoSEQ multiplex PCR; the TCRdb copy retains only in-frame clones and omits some. The table lists 26,000 or so clones, around 90% of them singletons. This material consisted of CD4+ T cells from peripheral blood mononuclear cells, taken in the first trimester of pregnancy. Source of these receptors: a female donor in good health, enrolled as a control in a pregnancy study.

The chain couples TRBV5-6 to TRBJ2-5, with 11 positions matching TRBD2. CDR1 is SGHDT and CDR2 is YYEEEE in the germline V gene. After removal of 4 bases from V and 5 bases from J, the junction contained 1 base not matched to a gene. The CDR3 totals 13 residues. The CDR3 loop reads CASSRLAGETQYF. As DNA, the CDR3 is TGTGCCAGCAGCCGACTAGCGGGGGAGACCCAGTACTTC.

The CDR3 spells CASSHWTSDYNEQFF. CDR3 nucleotides: TGTGCCAGCAGCCATTGGACTAGCGACTACAATGAGCAGTTCTTC. The chain links TRBV4-2 to TRBJ2-1, with 9 bases identical to TRBD2. The CDR3 contains 15 residues. With V trimmed by 3 bases and J by 3 bases, 3 bases remained unmatched. Looked up from germline, CDR1 is LGHNA and CDR2 is YNFKEQ.

The V gene is TRBV6-4, the J gene TRBJ2-2, with TRBD2 matching over 7 bases. Germline CDR1 is MRHNA and CDR2 is SNTAGT. V dropped 5 bases and J dropped 3; count of bases not matched to a gene: 3. This CDR3 has 14 residues. CDR3 nucleotide sequence: TGTGCCAGCAGTACGGGAGGCGACACCGGGGAGCTGTTTTTT. Amino acid sequence: CASSTGGDTGELFF.

The CDR3 loop is CASSEDNWGGGQETQYF. The CDR3 DNA reads TGTGCCAGCAGTGAAGACAACTGGGGAGGGGGCCAAGAGACCCAGTACTTC. The V gene is TRBV2, the J gene TRBJ2-5; perhaps TRBD2 as D (7 bases). Per the germline V gene, CDR1 is SNHLY and CDR2 is FYNNEI. This CDR3 region has 17 residues. Trimming pared 1 base from V and 1 base from J, leaving 16 bases between.

V usage is TRBV29-1 and J usage is TRBJ2-5; D remains ambiguous. The V gene's germline CDR1 is SQVTM and CDR2 ANQGSEA. The CDR3 extends over 13 amino acids. Trimming stripped 6 bases from V and 0 bases from J, with 11 bases between. The CDR3 DNA is TGCAGCGTGGGCAGACACAACCAAGAGACCCAGTACTTC. This encodes CSVGRHNQETQYF.